One and the same sample provided the 27 T cell receptor beta chains below, sequenced in a study of cytomegalovirus exposure and HLA in healthy donors. PCR primers comprised 60 Vbeta and 13 Jbeta primers. Assay used: immunoSEQ multiplex PCR; TCRdb lists only in-frame clones, some missing. The sample lists some 150,000 clones, around 79% occurring once. What was sequenced was PBMCs. The receptors stem from a man younger than 45 in good health and CMV-seropositive.

The gene calls are TRBV5-1 and TRBJ2-7, with 9 nucleotides matching TRBD1. V dropped 2 bases and J dropped 0; count of bases not matched to a gene: 0. The CDR3 extends over 14 amino acids. Germline V gene sequence: CDR1 SGHRS, CDR2 YFSETQ. DNA for the CDR3: TGCGCCAGCAGCTTACAGGGGGCCTCCTACGAGCAGTACTTC. Protein: CASSLQGASYEQYF.

J is TRBJ1-1 and V is TRBV9; 7 positions agree with TRBD1. CDR3 size: 15 residues. Trimming at V came to 0 bases and at J to 1 base, leaving 3 bases not matched to a gene. Germline V lookup: CDR1 SGDLS, CDR2 YYNGEE. CDR3 residues: CASSVGRDRNTEAFF. The CDR3 coding sequence is TGTGCCAGCAGCGTAGGTAGGGACAGGAACACTGAAGCTTTCTTT. Combining the CDR3 with reference TRBV9 and TRBJ1-1 gives the whole variable domain DSGVTQTPKHLITATGQRVTLRCSPRSGDLSVYWYQQSLDQGLQFLIQYYNGEERAKGNILERFSAQQFPDLHSELNLSSLELGDSALYFCASSVGRDRNTEAFFGQGTRLTVV.

The chain employs TRBV6-5 and TRBJ1-3; D unclear. This CDR3 spans 14 amino acids. Trimming cost V 2 bases and J 4 bases, with 9 bases left between them. Germline values: CDR1 MNHEY, CDR2 SVGAGI. This chain's CDR3 is CASSYDPGGNTIYF. For the CDR3, the DNA is TGTGCCAGCAGTTACGACCCAGGCGGAAACACCATATATTTT.

The V call is TRBV7-2, the J call TRBJ2-3; 9 bases line up with TRBD2. Looked up from germline, CDR1 is SGHTA and CDR2 is FQGNSA. The ends lost 5 bases at V and 2 bases at J; junction bases unmatched: 5. This CDR3 spans 15 amino acids. This CDR3 is CASSLSGGPTDTQYF. In DNA form, the CDR3 reads TGTGCCAGCAGCCTAAGCGGGGGGCCCACAGATACGCAGTATTTT.

The V and J genes are TRBV5-4 and TRBJ1-1; 12 nucleotides match TRBD1. CDR3 length: 17 residues. Germline-derived CDR1 and CDR2 are SGHNT and YYREEE (reference sequence). V shed 1 base, J shed 6 bases, and the junction held 10 bases outside the gene matches. DNA for the CDR3: TGTGCCAGCAGCTTGCCGGGACAGGGGGCGGAATTCTCTGAAGCTTTCTTT. Translation gives CASSLPGQGAEFSEAFF.

The chain joins TRBV4-3 to TRBJ2-5; 8 nucleotides match TRBD2. The germline V gene has CDR1 LGHNA and CDR2 YSLEER. CDR3 length: 15 amino acids. V dropped 5 bases and J dropped 5; count of bases not matched to a gene: 10. CDR3 residues: CASSIVGLEGETQYF. The CDR3 nucleotides read TGCGCCAGCAGCATAGTGGGACTAGAGGGTGAGACCCAGTACTTC.

This clone appeared once. A junction boundary mismatches the germline segment, possibly from a read error. The chain combines TRBV7-9 with TRBJ2-7; D uncertain. Germline values: CDR1 SEHNR, CDR2 FQNEAQ (reference sequence). The CDR3 covers 12 residues. The CDR3 here is CSSSSQQYEQYF. CDR3 sequence (DNA): TGTTCCAGCAGCTCACAGCAATACGAGCAGTACTTC.

The chain links TRBV6-1 to TRBJ1-5; D is unclear. Trimming left V 1 base short and J 1 base short, with 17 bases between. Germline V gene sequence: CDR1 MNHNS, CDR2 SASEGT. The CDR3 consists of 18 residues. CDR3 amino acids: CASSEGGEGYNSNQPQHF. The DNA for the CDR3 is TGTGCCAGCAGTGAAGGAGGAGAGGGCTATAACAGCAATCAGCCCCAGCATTTT.

The J gene is TRBJ2-1, the V gene TRBV19, with 10 bases aligning to TRBD2. With V trimmed by 8 bases and J by 2 bases, 3 bases remained unmatched. The CDR3 sequence is 14 residues long. CDR1 is LNHDA, CDR2 SQIVND, per germline (reference sequence). CDR3 DNA: TGTGCCAGTGTAGCGGGAGGTACCTACAATGAGCAGTTCTTC. Protein: CASVAGGTYNEQFF.

The J gene is TRBJ2-3, the V gene TRBV28; 9 nucleotides line up with TRBD2. Per the germline V gene, CDR1 is MDHEN and CDR2 is SYDVKM. Losses at the gene ends were 5 bases for V and 5 bases for J; bases not matched to a gene: 5. The CDR3 spans 14 residues. The CDR3 sequence is CASSLSGSGDTQYF. The CDR3 region has the DNA TGTGCCAGCAGTCTTAGCGGGAGTGGAGATACGCAGTATTTT.

The rearrangement joins TRBV27 to TRBJ2-3; D gene unclear. Trimming took 8 bases from V and 1 from J, leaving 13 bases between them. Per germline, CDR1 MNHEY and CDR2 SMNVEV (reference sequence). CDR3 length: 14 residues. The DNA for the CDR3 is TGTGCCAGCCGCCTAGGAAGAGGCACAGATACGCAGTATTTT. This translates into CASRLGRGTDTQYF.

The V call is TRBV5-1, the J call TRBJ2-5, with 8 bases fitting TRBD1. Trimming took 6 bases from V and 1 from J; bases not matched to a gene: 17. Per the germline V gene, CDR1 is SGHRS and CDR2 is YFSETQ. This CDR3 has 18 residues. The CDR3 spells CASTLRGTGLTSQETQYF. CDR3 coding DNA: TGCGCCAGCACCCTCAGAGGGACAGGCCTAACTTCCCAAGAGACCCAGTACTTC. Full variable domain (rest looked up from reference TRBV5-1 and TRBJ2-5): KAGVTQTPRYLIKTRGQQVTLSCSPISGHRSVSWYQQTPGQGLQFLFEYFSETQRNKGNFPGRFSGRQFSNSRSEMNVSTLELGDSALYLCASTLRGTGLTSQETQYFGPGTRLLVL.

The chain is built from TRBV5-1 and TRBJ2-3; 7 bases line up with TRBD2. The CDR3 runs 15 residues. The trim removed 0 bases at V and 3 bases at J, leaving 4 bases unmatched. The germline CDR1 and CDR2 sequences are SGHRS and YFSETQ. The CDR3: CASSLEGGPTDTQYF. CDR3 nucleotide sequence: TGCGCCAGCAGCTTGGAGGGAGGGCCGACAGATACGCAGTATTTT.

This clone was counted only a few times. The chain is built from TRBV11-2 and TRBJ2-3; 12 nucleotides align to TRBD2. The germline V gene has CDR1 SGHAT and CDR2 FQNNGV. V lost 4 bases and J lost 2; bases outside the gene matches: 7. This CDR3 has 17 residues. The CDR3 region has the DNA TGTGCCAGCAGCTCTAGCGGGAGGGCCCTTTACACAGATACGCAGTATTTT. It codes for CASSSSGRALYTDTQYF.

The chain carries TRBV11-2 and TRBJ1-1; D unresolved. Trimming took off 5 bases at V and 3 bases at J, with 10 bases between the two ends. This CDR3 contains 13 residues. Per the germline V gene, CDR1 is SGHAT and CDR2 is FQNNGV. The CDR3 loop reads CASSLFPDTEAFF. The CDR3 nucleotides are TGTGCCAGCAGCCTATTCCCGGACACTGAAGCTTTCTTT.

This rearrangement joins TRBV30 to TRBJ2-7; D not resolved. CDR1 and CDR2 (germline): GTSNPN, SVGIG (reference sequence). CDR3 length: 11 residues. Between the trimmed V and J ends, which lost 7 bases and 5 bases, there was a span of 12 bases. CDR3 coding DNA: TGTGCCTCCCGCCACACGCACGAGCAGTACTTC. Residues: CASRHTHEQYF.

V and J are TRBV6-5 and TRBJ2-1, with 8 bases identical to TRBD2. This CDR3 comprises 14 residues. Germline values: CDR1 MNHEY, CDR2 SVGAGI. Trimming removed 4 bases from V and 3 bases from J; junction bases left unmatched: 2. The CDR3, as DNA: TGTGCCAGCAGTTTTCGGGGGGGCTACAATGAGCAGTTCTTC. This gives the protein CASSFRGGYNEQFF.

The chain recombines TRBV11-2 with TRBJ1-1; D gene ambiguous. There are 12 residues in the CDR3. Germline CDR1 and CDR2: SGHAT and FQNNGV. V lost 5 bases to trimming and J lost 0 bases, with 4 bases between them. The CDR3 region is CASSTMNTEAFF. In nucleotides, the CDR3 is TGTGCCAGCAGCACAATGAACACTGAAGCTTTCTTT.

The CDR3 loop reads CASSLTSGDTQYF. As DNA, the CDR3 is TGTGCCAGCAGCTTGACTAGCGGAGATACGCAGTATTTT. The chain carries TRBV5-4 and TRBJ2-3; 8 bases match TRBD2. The V gene's germline CDR1 is SGHNT and CDR2 YYREEE (reference sequence). The CDR3 spans 13 residues. V lost 1 base and J lost 5; bases outside the gene matches: 0.

The V gene is TRBV7-2, the J gene TRBJ2-3; TRBD2 matches 7 bases. Germline V gene lookup returns CDR1 SGHTA and CDR2 FQGNSA. The ends lost 2 bases at V and 2 bases at J; junction bases unmatched: 10. This CDR3 contains 17 residues. The CDR3 DNA is TGTGCCAGCAGCTTACCTCAGACTAGCCCCAACACAGATACGCAGTATTTT. This encodes CASSLPQTSPNTDTQYF.

V gene TRBV18 combines with J gene TRBJ2-1, with 7 positions matching TRBD1. The CDR3 contains 15 residues. J was trimmed by 4 bases and V by 2 bases; bases with no gene match: 5. Germline assignment: CDR1 KGHSH and CDR2 LQKENI. CDR3 bases: TGTGCCAGCTCACCAATAGGGGGCGAATACAATGAGCAGTTCTTC. Encoded protein: CASSPIGGEYNEQFF.

The chain employs TRBV14 and TRBJ2-5, with 11 positions matching TRBD2. V lost 4 bases to trimming and J lost 4 bases; unmatched junction nucleotides: 11. Germline V gene lookup returns CDR1 SGHDN and CDR2 FVKESK. The CDR3 is made up of 17 amino acids. CDR3 nucleotide sequence: TGTGCCAGCAGCCGAAAGACTAGCGGGAAGGGTAGAGAGACCCAGTACTTC. This gives the protein CASSRKTSGKGRETQYF.

The CDR3 DNA reads TGTGCCAGCAGACCGCGGGCGGGTGGGTACACTGAAGCTTTCTTT. The encoded protein is CASRPRAGGYTEAFF. V usage is TRBV6-5 and J usage is TRBJ1-1; D is ambiguous. Trimming cost V 6 bases and J 3 bases, with 17 bases left between them. CDR3 length equals 15 residues. The germline CDR1 and CDR2 sequences are MNHEY and SVGAGI.

Worth noting for this clone: At one of its ends the junction is not consistent with the germline gene, which may arise from a read error. This rearrangement joins TRBV7-2 to TRBJ2-1; D gene ambiguous. The CDR3 has 13 amino acids. The germline V gene encodes CDR1 SGHTA and CDR2 FQGNSA. The DNA for the CDR3 is TGTGCCAGCAGCTTAGACAGCTACGATGAGCAGTTCTTC. It encodes CASSLDSYDEQFF.

V gene TRBV5-6 combines with J gene TRBJ2-7, with TRBD1 matching over 7 bases. CDR3 length equals 14 residues. The junction had 9 bases not matched to a gene; V was cut back by 5 bases and J by 4 bases. CDR1 SGHDT and CDR2 YYEEEE come from the germline V gene. The CDR3 DNA is TGTGCCAGCAGACCGACAGGGAAACTTTACGAGCAGTACTTC. As protein: CASRPTGKLYEQYF.

This clone was picked up one time. This rearrangement joins TRBV28 to TRBJ1-5; no definite D call. The CDR3 has 14 residues. Between the trimmed V and J ends, which lost 3 bases and 6 bases, there was a span of 12 bases. CDR1 is MDHEN, CDR2 SYDVKM, per germline. CDR3 DNA: TGTGCCAGCAGTTTCGAGGTTATCGGTCAGCCCCAGCATTTT. This translates into CASSFEVIGQPQHF.

The chain combines TRBV30 with TRBJ2-2; unclear D gene. This CDR3 comprises 12 residues. Germline V gives CDR1 GTSNPN, CDR2 SVGIG (reference sequence). The germline V and J ends were trimmed by 2 bases and 1 base, with 2 bases remaining between them. The CDR3 nucleotides are TGTGCCTGGAGTCAGAACACCGGGGAGCTGTTTTTT. This encodes CAWSQNTGELFF.